This is a list of T cell receptor beta chains from one sample in a study of blood T cell repertoires in COVID-19. Clones were sequenced by immunoSEQ multiplex PCR, and TCRdb holds only the in-frame ones, with some missing. This table holds around 150,000 clones, approximately 88% found once. Material for sequencing was PBMCs or T cells enriched from blood (not recorded which). All receptors derive from a woman aged 50 to 65 who had recovered from COVID-19. Each CDR3 is given with its conserved first and last residue. The D gene is left open where the match is weak. Rows may omit the clone size; those that give it use once, few, many or a size class.

d_gene,j_gene,abundance,v_gene,CDR3aa,CDR3nt
NA,TRBJ1-6,NA,TRBV27,CASSSRALKSSYNSPLHF,TGTGCCAGCAGTTCCCGCGCCCTCAAAAGCTCCTATAATTCACCCCTCCACTTT
TRBD1,TRBJ1-6,few,TRBV6-5,CASRAPRGANSPLHF,TGTGCCAGCAGGGCGCCCAGGGGGGCGAATTCACCCCTCCACTTT
NA,TRBJ2-5,NA,TRBV11-3,CASRRSFGGQETQYF,TGTGCCAGCAGGAGAAGCTTTGGGGGGCAAGAGACCCAGTACTTC
NA,TRBJ2-7,NA,TRBV6-1,CASSGGVAESSYEQYF,TGTGCCAGCAGTGGGGGGGTAGCGGAAAGCTCCTACGAGCAGTACTTC
NA,TRBJ2-2,NA,TRBV11-2,CASSTGHANTGELFF,TGTGCCAGCAGCACAGGCCACGCGAACACCGGGGAGCTGTTTTTT
NA,TRBJ1-1,NA,TRBV7-9,CASSRTAMNTEAFF,TGTGCCAGCAGCCGGACAGCAATGAACACTGAAGCTTTCTTT
NA,TRBJ1-5,NA,TRBV21-1,CASSKERGKVHQPQHF,TGTGCCAGCAGCAAGGAAAGAGGGAAAGTCCATCAGCCCCAGCATTTT
NA,TRBJ2-2,once,TRBV7-2,CASSLQGGNTGELFF,TGTGCCAGCAGCTTACAGGGGGGCAACACCGGGGAGCTGTTTTTT
TRBD1,TRBJ1-6,once,TRBV7-8,CASSLGQVDNSPLHF,TGTGCCAGCAGCCTAGGACAGGTTGATAATTCACCCCTCCACTTT
NA,TRBJ1-6,NA,TRBV10-3,CAISELENSPLHF,TGTGCCATCAGTGAGCTCGAGAATTCACCCCTCCACTTT
NA,TRBJ2-2,NA,TRBV6-5,CSRSKPGELFF,TGTTCGAGATCGAAGCCGGGGGAGCTGTTTTTT
NA,TRBJ1-6,NA,TRBV7-2,CASSLIQTINSPLHF,TGTGCCAGCAGCTTAATACAGACCATCAATTCACCCCTCCACTTT
NA,TRBJ1-5,NA,TRBV4-2,CASSGDGGNQPQHF,TGTGCCAGCAGCGGAGACGGTGGCAATCAGCCCCAGCATTTT
TRBD2,TRBJ2-5,NA,TRBV3-1/TRBV3-2,CASSQPPTSPPGETQYF,TGTGCCAGCAGCCAACCCCCGACTAGCCCTCCGGGAGAGACCCAGTACTTC
NA,TRBJ2-7,NA,TRBV7-6,CASSSEPGVSVQYF,TGTGCCAGCAGCTCCGAGCCGGGGGTCTCGGTACAGTACTTC
TRBD2,TRBJ2-7,NA,TRBV7-2,CASSWGLLAGGYEQYF,TGTGCCAGCAGCTGGGGTTTACTAGCGGGGGGCTACGAGCAGTACTTC
NA,TRBJ2-1,NA,TRBV12-3/TRBV12-4,CASLLRHEQFF,TGTGCCAGCCTTCTGAGGCATGAGCAGTTCTTC
NA,TRBJ1-4,NA,TRBV19,CASSMGGANEKLFF,TGTGCCAGTAGTATGGGAGGGGCTAATGAAAAACTGTTTTTT
NA,TRBJ1-1,NA,TRBV7-9,CASSGGVTPREAFF,TGTGCCAGCAGCGGAGGGGTGACCCCTCGTGAAGCTTTCTTT
NA,TRBJ1-5,once,TRBV7-3,CASSLGESQPQHF,TGTGCCAGCAGCTTAGGGGAGTCTCAGCCCCAGCATTTT
NA,TRBJ1-5,NA,TRBV19,CASSRGREINQPQHF,TGTGCCAGTAGTAGAGGGAGGGAAATCAATCAGCCCCAGCATTTT
TRBD2,TRBJ2-1,NA,TRBV5-1,CASSSGTSGRSYNEQFF,TGCGCCAGCAGCTCCGGGACTAGCGGTCGCTCCTACAATGAGCAGTTCTTC
NA,TRBJ1-4,NA,TRBV12-3/TRBV12-4,CASSSSRGEKLFF,TGTGCCAGCAGTTCGTCTAGGGGAGAAAAACTGTTTTTT
TRBD2,TRBJ2-3,once,TRBV12-5,CASGFGLAGGRTDTQYF,TGTGCTAGTGGTTTTGGATTGGCGGGGGGCCGCACAGATACGCAGTATTTT
TRBD1,TRBJ1-6,once,TRBV7-9,CASSPNRGSSYNSPLHF,TGTGCCAGCAGTCCTAACAGGGGAAGCTCCTATAATTCACCCCTCCACTTT
TRBD1,TRBJ2-4,NA,TRBV9,CASSVEGASNIQYF,TGTGCCAGCAGCGTAGAGGGGGCGAGTAACATTCAGTACTTC
TRBD2,TRBJ2-1,NA,TRBV5-1,CASSSLAGKNNEQFF,TGCGCCAGCAGCTCCCTAGCGGGGAAAAACAATGAGCAGTTCTTC
TRBD1,TRBJ2-1,NA,TRBV29-1,CSVRQGYNEQFF,TGCAGCGTCCGACAGGGGTACAATGAGCAGTTCTTC
NA,TRBJ1-4,NA,TRBV25-1,CASSESAAEKLFF,TGTGCCAGCAGTGAATCGGCGGCTGAAAAACTGTTTTTT
TRBD1,TRBJ1-2,NA,TRBV11-3,CASSLSTGGNYGYTF,TGTGCCAGCAGCCTCTCGACAGGGGGCAACTATGGCTACACCTTC
TRBD2,TRBJ2-1,NA,TRBV7-2,CASSPLTLAGGRYNEQFF,TGTGCCAGCAGTCCTCTTACGCTAGCGGGGGGGCGTTACAATGAGCAGTTCTTC
NA,TRBJ1-1,once,TRBV7-2,CASTSMGAMGNTEAFF,TGTGCCAGCACCTCGATGGGGGCTATGGGGAACACTGAAGCTTTCTTT
NA,TRBJ2-5,NA,TRBV5-4,CASSLIGGIQETQYF,TGTGCCAGCAGCCTAATAGGAGGGATCCAAGAGACCCAGTACTTC
NA,TRBJ2-5,NA,TRBV3-1/TRBV3-2,CASSPQRQVQETQYF,TGTGCCAGCAGTCCCCAGAGACAAGTTCAGGAGACCCAGTACTTC
NA,TRBJ1-1,NA,TRBV6-5,CASRASGVNTEAFF,TGTGCCAGCAGGGCTTCAGGGGTGAACACTGAAGCTTTCTTT
TRBD1,TRBJ2-4,NA,TRBV2,CASSELQQGAYVNIQYF,TGTGCCAGCAGTGAATTGCAACAGGGGGCGTATGTGAACATTCAGTACTTC
TRBD2,TRBJ2-3,NA,TRBV4-3,CASSQDSLAGSSTDTQYF,TGCGCCAGCAGCCAAGATTCCCTAGCGGGGTCTAGCACAGATACGCAGTATTTT
NA,TRBJ1-2,NA,TRBV12-3/TRBV12-4,CASSRQGFYGYTF,TGTGCCAGCAGCCGTCAGGGGTTCTATGGCTACACCTTC
NA,TRBJ1-2,NA,TRBV3-1/TRBV3-2,CASSAKWTVGYGYTF,TGTGCCAGCAGCGCGAAATGGACAGTCGGCTATGGCTACACCTTC
TRBD1,TRBJ1-2,NA,TRBV27,CASSPIGTGDLGYTF,TGTGCCAGCAGTCCAATCGGGACAGGGGATCTTGGCTACACCTTC
NA,TRBJ1-6,NA,TRBV5-5,CASSLVRGSRDSPLHF,TGTGCCAGCAGCTTGGTCAGGGGCTCTAGGGATTCACCCCTCCACTTT
NA,TRBJ1-1,NA,TRBV25-1,CASSDLRQGHTEAFF,TGTGCCAGCAGTGATCTTAGGCAGGGGCACACTGAAGCTTTCTTT
NA,TRBJ1-5,many,TRBV12-3/TRBV12-4,CASSWTANQPQHF,TGTGCCAGCAGCTGGACAGCGAATCAGCCCCAGCATTTT
TRBD1,TRBJ1-6,NA,TRBV7-9,CASSGTGEYNSPLHF,TGTGCCAGCAGCGGGACAGGGGAATATAATTCACCCCTCCACTTT
NA,TRBJ1-1,few,TRBV19,CASMRGNTEAFF,TGTGCCAGTATGCGGGGGAACACTGAAGCTTTCTTT
TRBD2,TRBJ2-7,NA,TRBV4-3,CASSQGGGTYEQYF,TGCGCCAGCAGCCAAGGGGGAGGGACCTACGAGCAGTACTTC
TRBD1,TRBJ2-2,NA,TRBV5-6,CASSAQGQGPNTGELFF,TGTGCCAGCAGCGCGCAAGGACAGGGCCCGAACACCGGGGAGCTGTTTTTT
NA,TRBJ1-2,NA,TRBV29-1,CSAVHSNYGYTF,TGCAGCGCCGTGCACAGTAACTATGGCTACACCTTC
NA,TRBJ2-3,once,TRBV27,CASFNGGTDTQYF,TGTGCCAGCTTCAACGGGGGCACAGATACGCAGTATTTT
NA,TRBJ1-3,NA,TRBV4-3,CASSQDLVSGNTIYF,TGCGCCAGCAGCCAAGATCTCGTTTCTGGAAACACCATATATTTT
TRBD1,TRBJ2-6,NA,TRBV6-2/TRBV6-3,CASTPATGISGANVLTF,TGTGCCAGCACCCCAGCGACAGGGATCTCTGGGGCCAACGTCCTGACTTTC
NA,TRBJ1-5,NA,TRBV6-4,CASSEGEGQPQHF,TGTGCCAGCAGCGAGGGGGAAGGGCAGCCCCAGCATTTT
TRBD1,TRBJ1-4,few,TRBV4-1,CASSRQGEKLFF,TGCGCCAGCAGTAGACAGGGTGAAAAACTGTTTTTT
NA,TRBJ2-7,NA,TRBV5-4,CASSRTGDYEQYF,TGTGCCAGCAGCCGTACTGGTGACTACGAGCAGTACTTC
NA,TRBJ2-7,NA,TRBV27,CASSALLSSYEQYF,TGTGCCAGCAGTGCCCTCCTGAGCTCCTACGAGCAGTACTTC
NA,TRBJ2-2,NA,TRBV3-1/TRBV3-2,CASSQNFNTGELFF,TGTGCCAGCAGCCAAAACTTTAACACCGGGGAGCTGTTTTTT
TRBD1,TRBJ2-2,NA,TRBV7-3,CASSLDARGLSRDTGELFF,TGTGCCAGCAGCTTGGATGCCAGGGGGCTTTCGAGGGACACCGGGGAGCTGTTTTTT
NA,TRBJ2-2,NA,TRBV3-1/TRBV3-2,CASSRRGTGELFF,TGTGCCAGCAGCCGTCGAGGTACCGGGGAGCTGTTTTTT